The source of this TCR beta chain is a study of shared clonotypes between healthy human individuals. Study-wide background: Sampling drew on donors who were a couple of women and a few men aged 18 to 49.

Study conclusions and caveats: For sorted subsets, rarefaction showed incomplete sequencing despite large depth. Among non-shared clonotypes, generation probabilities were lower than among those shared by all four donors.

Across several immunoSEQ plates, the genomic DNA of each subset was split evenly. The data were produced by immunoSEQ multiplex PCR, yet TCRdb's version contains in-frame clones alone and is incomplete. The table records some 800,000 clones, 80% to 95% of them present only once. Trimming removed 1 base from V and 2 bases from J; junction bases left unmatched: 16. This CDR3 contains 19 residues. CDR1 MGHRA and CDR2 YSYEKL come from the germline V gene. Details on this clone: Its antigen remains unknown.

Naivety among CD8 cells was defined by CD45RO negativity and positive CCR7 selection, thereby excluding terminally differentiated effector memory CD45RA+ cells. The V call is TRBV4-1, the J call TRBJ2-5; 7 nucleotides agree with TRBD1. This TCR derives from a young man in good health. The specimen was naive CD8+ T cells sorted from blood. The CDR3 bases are TGCGCCAGCAGCCAAGGGGTGAAGGGGGCGATTAGTTGGCAAGAGACCCAGTACTTC. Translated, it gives CASSQGVKGAISWQETQYF.